The T cell receptor (beta chain) under discussion was sequenced for a study of T cell responses to AZD1222 COVID-19 vaccine. Study-wide points: Clonal diversity may have been underestimated, and the donors were mostly white British, with more females than males. Spike-wide coverage was observed for vaccine-associated CD4 TCRs, with dominant responses at 160-218 and 743-854.

Note on this clone: Its antigen is not identified.

The assay was immunoSEQ multiplex PCR, and TCRdb's table has in-frame clones only and misses some. The sample includes over 130,000 clones, roughly 92% of them seen just once. Germline CDR1 is KGHSH and CDR2 is LQKENI. Trimming took 6 bases from V and 0 from J; bases not matched to a gene: 4. The CDR3 sequence is 15 residues long. J is TRBJ2-7 and V is TRBV18; 11 bases map to TRBD1. This specimen was peripheral blood, taken 28 days after the second AZD1222 dose. This sequence originates from an adult who received the AZD1222 COVID-19 vaccine. The CDR3 loop is CASSPGQGVSYEQYV. The CDR3 coding sequence is TGTGCCAGCTCGCCGGGACAGGGGGTCTCCTACGAGCAGTACGTC.